Listed below are T cell receptor beta chains from one sample, sequenced in a study of neurological immune-mediated disorders. TCRdb used MiXCR to reprocess the 5' RACE reads, holding one entry per CDR3 protein. This sample has around 66,000 distinct CDR3 sequences, with approximately 4.6% found just once. The source material was PBMCs. Receptors originate from a woman aged 70 to 79 with multiple sclerosis. The CDR3 runs from the conserved cysteine through the conserved F or W. Each record gives: clone size, V gene, D gene, J gene, CDR3 protein, CDR3 DNA. D genes are given only for firm matches. Clone size is given for some rows only: seen once, a few or many times, or a class if the clone is expanded.

many	TRBV3-1	NA	TRBJ2-7	CASSQGGDPGYEQYF	TGTGCCAGCAGCCAAGGTGGAGACCCTGGCTACGAGCAGTACTTC
few	TRBV29-1	NA	TRBJ1-4	CSAKWGRANEKLFF	TGCAGCGCCAAGTGGGGCAGAGCTAATGAAAAACTGTTTTTT
NA	TRBV4-3	NA	TRBJ1-1	CASSQDWAGVGQSAAFF	TGCGCCAGCAGCCAAGATTGGGCCGGGGTTGGACAGTCAGCAGCTTTCTTT
NA	TRBV5-1	NA	TRBJ2-2	CASSLLGVNTGELFF	TGCGCCAGCAGCTTGTTGGGGGTTAACACCGGGGAGCTGTTTTTT
many	TRBV5-6	NA	TRBJ2-7	CASTRSRTGSYEQYF	TGTGCCAGCACCCGTAGCCGGACTGGGAGCTACGAGCAGTACTTC
many	TRBV20-1	TRBD2	TRBJ2-1	CSATSGNEQFF	TGCAGTGCTACTAGCGGCAATGAGCAGTTCTTC
NA	TRBV5-1	NA	TRBJ1-1	CASSLGGEQAFF	TGCGCCAGCAGCTTGGGCGGGGAGCAAGCTTTCTTT
many	TRBV20-1	TRBD1	TRBJ1-5	CSASGTVGNQPQHF	TGCAGTGCTAGTGGGACAGTAGGGAATCAGCCCCAGCATTTT
few	TRBV7-9	TRBD1	TRBJ2-7	CASSPPLVFRDRDSYEQYF	TGTGCCAGCAGCCCCCCCCTCGTTTTTAGGGACAGGGATTCCTACGAGCAGTACTTC
many	TRBV20-1	TRBD1	TRBJ2-3	CSARENRGDITDTQYF	TGCAGTGCTAGAGAAAACAGGGGTGATATCACAGATACGCAGTATTTT
many	TRBV20-1	NA	TRBJ2-1	CSAPGGGSSRNEQFF	TGCAGTGCCCCCGGGGGCGGGAGTTCTAGGAATGAGCAGTTCTTC
many	TRBV6-2/TRBV6-3	TRBD2	TRBJ2-1	CASRPLAGGPSEQFF	TGTGCCAGCAGACCACTAGCGGGAGGGCCGAGTGAGCAGTTCTTC
many	TRBV7-2	NA	TRBJ2-7	CASSLVSTMGYEQYF	TGTGCCAGCAGCTTAGTTAGCACGATGGGCTACGAGCAGTACTTC
many	TRBV30	TRBD1	TRBJ1-1	CAWSGTGGEAFF	TGTGCCTGGAGCGGGACAGGGGGTGAAGCTTTCTTT
many	TRBV12-3/TRBV12-4	NA	TRBJ1-2	CASTFLSSRGNYGYTF	TGTGCCAGCACTTTTCTTTCTAGCAGGGGTAACTATGGCTACACCTTC